A single sample is the source of the 17 T cell receptor beta chains below, sequenced in a study of technical replicates of blood from a few donors. Produced via immunoSEQ multiplex PCR; TCRdb's table is partial and in-frame only. The data hold fewer than 90,000 clones, with over 80% observed a single time. Sequenced input: T cells isolated from PBMCs. The receptors were gathered from a human donor in good health.

CDR3 in DNA: TGTGCCAGCAGCTATGGACAGAGCTTCTCTGGAAACACCATATATTTT. Translating it yields CASSYGQSFSGNTIYF. The chain couples TRBV2 to TRBJ1-3; possible D gene TRBD1, 6 bases. Germline loops: CDR1 SNHLY, CDR2 FYNNEI. The CDR3 is made up of 16 amino acids. The ends were cut back, 6 bases at V and 0 bases at J, with 15 bases in the middle.

This chain uses TRBV2 with TRBJ1-5; D ambiguous. The CDR3 extends over 15 amino acids. Trimming took 1 base from V and 6 from J, leaving 13 bases between them. Per the germline V gene, CDR1 is SNHLY and CDR2 is FYNNEI. The DNA for the CDR3 is TGTGCCAGCAGTGAAGTCGTAAACGCAGGTCAGCCCCAGCATTTT. Encoded protein: CASSEVVNAGQPQHF.

The chain links TRBV5-4 to TRBJ2-2, with D possibly being TRBD1 (6 bases). Trimming removed 4 bases at V and 4 bases at J, with 11 bases between. This CDR3 comprises 14 residues. The germline CDR1 and CDR2 sequences are SGHNT and YYREEE (reference sequence). CDR3 loop: CASSLKDSTGELFF. CDR3 in DNA: TGTGCCAGCAGCCTTAAGGACAGCACCGGGGAGCTGTTTTTT.

This chain uses TRBV6-1 with TRBJ2-7; no clear D gene. Germline V lookup: CDR1 MNHNS, CDR2 SASEGT. V lost 0 bases and J lost 2, with 11 bases in between. The CDR3 is 15 residues long. The CDR3 sequence is CASSEANAGPYEQYF. Here the CDR3 DNA reads TGTGCCAGCAGTGAAGCTAACGCAGGCCCCTACGAGCAGTACTTC.

The V and J genes are TRBV20-1 and TRBJ2-5, with unresolved D. Per germline, CDR1 DFQATT and CDR2 SNEGSKA (reference sequence). This CDR3 is built from 11 residues. V lost 3 bases and J lost 4, with 6 bases in between. The CDR3 DNA follows: TGCAGTGCTAGCTCCCGAGAGACCCAGTACTTC. Translated, it gives CSASSRETQYF.

This clone has just one count. The genes are TRBV5-5 and TRBJ1-1; 10 nucleotides agree with TRBD1. The CDR3 covers 14 residues. Per the germline V gene, CDR1 is SGHKS and CDR2 is YYEKEE (reference sequence). The trim removed 3 bases at V and 4 bases at J, leaving 3 bases unmatched. CDR3 DNA: TGTGCCAGCAGCTGGGGGACAGGGGCCACTGAAGCTTTCTTT. Its protein is CASSWGTGATEAFF.

The rearrangement uses TRBV19 and TRBJ2-1; 8 positions agree with TRBD1. The length of the CDR3 is 14 residues. The J segment lost 8 bases and the V segment lost 6 bases, leaving 9 bases of the junction unmatched. CDR1 is LNHDA and CDR2 is SQIVND in the germline V gene (reference sequence). CDR3 DNA: TGTGCCAGTAGCCAGGACAGGGAAGGCGATGAGCAGTTCTTC. It is translated as CASSQDREGDEQFF.

The rearrangement uses TRBV11-1 and TRBJ2-1; TRBD1 matches 8 bases. After removal of 5 bases from V and 5 bases from J, the junction contained 8 bases not matched to a gene. Germline assignment: CDR1 SGHAT and CDR2 FQDESV (reference sequence). The CDR3 loop spans 15 amino acids. CDR3: CASSVSGQGNNEQFF. In DNA, the CDR3 is TGTGCCAGCAGCGTATCAGGACAGGGTAACAATGAGCAGTTCTTC.

CDR3 sequence: CASSYGSASNLYGYTF. The CDR3 DNA sequence: TGTGCCAGCAGTTACGGGAGCGCTTCAAACCTTTATGGCTACACCTTC. The chain couples TRBV6-6 to TRBJ1-2; D is ambiguous. V was clipped by 2 bases and J by 5 bases, with 18 bases between them. The CDR3 is made up of 16 amino acids. Germline V gene sequence: CDR1 MNHNY, CDR2 SVGAGI (reference sequence).

V gene TRBV7-8 combines with J gene TRBJ2-3; a possible D gene is TRBD2 (5 bases). The germline V gene encodes CDR1 SGHVS and CDR2 FQNEAQ. V lost 8 bases, J lost 6 bases, and 15 bases lay in between. The CDR3 has 13 residues. CDR3 sequence (DNA): TGTGCCAGCCGGAGGACGAACCTGGATACGCAGTATTTT. Amino acid sequence: CASRRTNLDTQYF.

V gene TRBV6-1 combines with J gene TRBJ1-2, with D unresolved. This CDR3 region has 13 residues. The germline V gene has CDR1 MNHNS and CDR2 SASEGT. Trimming left V 9 bases short and J 4 bases short, with 15 bases between. DNA for the CDR3: TGTGCCAGTTCGGAAGAGGGCCTCTATGGCTACACCTTC. Translation: CASSEEGLYGYTF.

This chain connects TRBV4-2 to TRBJ2-1; 10 bases fit TRBD2. V dropped 1 base and J dropped 8; count of bases not matched to a gene: 5. The CDR3 is made up of 15 amino acids. Germline CDR1 is LGHNA and CDR2 is YNFKEQ. CDR3 sequence (DNA): TGTGCCAGCAGCCAAGGTAGCGGGGGGATTGATGAGCAGTTCTTC. Protein product: CASSQGSGGIDEQFF.

This sequence joins TRBV11-3 and TRBJ2-5, with TRBD2 identical over 11 bases. V lost 6 bases to trimming and J lost 5 bases; unmatched junction nucleotides: 8. CDR3 length equals 15 residues. The V gene's germline CDR1 is SGHNT and CDR2 YENEEA. The CDR3 region is CASRISGRARETQYF. CDR3 sequence (DNA): TGTGCCAGCAGAATTAGCGGGAGGGCCAGGGAGACCCAGTACTTC.

The V gene is TRBV10-1, the J gene TRBJ2-2; D unclear. V was shortened by 4 bases and J by 1 base, with 10 bases between the two germline ends. The CDR3 runs 15 residues. Germline V gene sequence: CDR1 WNHNN, CDR2 SYGVQD (reference sequence). DNA for the CDR3: TGCGCCAGCAGTGCCCGGGTAGGGAACACCGGGGAGCTGTTTTTT. Residues: CASSARVGNTGELFF.

The rearrangement links TRBV2 to TRBJ1-3, with D unclear. V was clipped by 2 bases and J by 0 bases, with 5 bases between them. This CDR3 has 14 residues. From germline, CDR1 is SNHLY and CDR2 FYNNEI. The CDR3 is CASSEYNSGNTIYF. DNA for the CDR3: TGTGCCAGCAGTGAATACAACTCTGGAAACACCATATATTTT. The complete variable domain, with remaining parts taken from reference TRBV2 and TRBJ1-3, reads EPEVTQTPSHQVTQMGQEVILRCVPISNHLYFYWYRQILGQKVEFLVSFYNNEISEKSEIFDDQFSVERPDGSNFTLKIRSTKLEDSAMYFCASSEYNSGNTIYFGEGSWLTVV.

The V gene is TRBV11-3, the J gene TRBJ1-1; 7 nucleotides align to TRBD1. CDR3 length equals 17 residues. Germline assignment: CDR1 SGHNT and CDR2 YENEEA. Unmatched junction bases numbered 8, after V lost 1 base and J lost 0 bases. CDR3 nucleotides: TGTGCCAGCAGCTTAGGAGGGGGCCTTATAATGAACACTGAAGCTTTCTTT. Translation: CASSLGGGLIMNTEAFF.

CDR3 nucleotides: TGTGCCAGCAGTGAAGGTCGAGGGTCAGACGAGCAGTACTTC. Translated, it gives CASSEGRGSDEQYF. The J gene is TRBJ2-7, the V gene TRBV25-1, with D tentatively TRBD2 (5 bases). Germline V lookup: CDR1 MGHDK, CDR2 SYGVNS. V gave up 2 bases and J gave up 5 bases, with 13 bases separating them. The length of the CDR3 is 14 residues.